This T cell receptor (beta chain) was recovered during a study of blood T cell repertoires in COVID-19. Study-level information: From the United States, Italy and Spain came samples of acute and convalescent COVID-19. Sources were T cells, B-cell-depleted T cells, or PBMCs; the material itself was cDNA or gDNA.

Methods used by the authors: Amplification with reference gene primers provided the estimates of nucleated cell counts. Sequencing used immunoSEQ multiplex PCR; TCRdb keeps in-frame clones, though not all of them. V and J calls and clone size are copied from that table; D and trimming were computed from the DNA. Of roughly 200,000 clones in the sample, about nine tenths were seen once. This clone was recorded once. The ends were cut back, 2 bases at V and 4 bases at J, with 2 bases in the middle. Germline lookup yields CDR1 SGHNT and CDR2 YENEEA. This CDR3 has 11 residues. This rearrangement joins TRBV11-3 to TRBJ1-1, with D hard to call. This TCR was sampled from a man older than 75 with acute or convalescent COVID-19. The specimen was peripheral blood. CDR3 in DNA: TGTGCCAGCAGCTTACTCACTGAAGCTTTCTTT. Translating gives CASSLLTEAFF. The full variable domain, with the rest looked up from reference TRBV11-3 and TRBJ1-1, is EAGVVQSPRYKIIEKKQPVAFWCNPISGHNTLYWYLQNLGQGPELLIRYENEEAVDDSQLPKDRFSAERLKGVDSTLKIQPAELGDSAVYLCASSLLTEAFFGQGTRLTVV.